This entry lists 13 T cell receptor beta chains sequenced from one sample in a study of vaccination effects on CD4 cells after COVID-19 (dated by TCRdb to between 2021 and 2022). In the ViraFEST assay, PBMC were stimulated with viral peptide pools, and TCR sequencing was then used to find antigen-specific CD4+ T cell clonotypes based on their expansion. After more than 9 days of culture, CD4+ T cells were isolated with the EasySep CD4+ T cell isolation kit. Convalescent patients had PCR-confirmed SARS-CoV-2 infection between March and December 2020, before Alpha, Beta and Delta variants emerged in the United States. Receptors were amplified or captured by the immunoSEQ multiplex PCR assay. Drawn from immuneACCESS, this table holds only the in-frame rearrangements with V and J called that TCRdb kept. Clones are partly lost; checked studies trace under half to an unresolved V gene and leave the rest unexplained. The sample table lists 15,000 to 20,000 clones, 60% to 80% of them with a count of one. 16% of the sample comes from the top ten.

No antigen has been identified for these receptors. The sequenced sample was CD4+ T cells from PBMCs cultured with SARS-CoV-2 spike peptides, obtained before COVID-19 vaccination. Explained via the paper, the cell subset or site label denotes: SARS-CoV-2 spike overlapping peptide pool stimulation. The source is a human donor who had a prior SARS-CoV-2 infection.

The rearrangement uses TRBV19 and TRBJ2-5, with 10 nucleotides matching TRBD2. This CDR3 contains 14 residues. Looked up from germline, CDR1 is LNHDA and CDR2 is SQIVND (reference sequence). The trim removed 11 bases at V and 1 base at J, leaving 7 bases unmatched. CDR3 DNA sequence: TGTGCCTCACGGACTAGCGGAAGCCAAGAGACCCAGTACTTC. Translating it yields CASRTSGSQETQYF.

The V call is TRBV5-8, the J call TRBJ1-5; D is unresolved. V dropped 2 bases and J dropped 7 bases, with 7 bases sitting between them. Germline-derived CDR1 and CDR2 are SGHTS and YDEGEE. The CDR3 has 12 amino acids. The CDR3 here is CASSLKGQPQHF. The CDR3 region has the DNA TGTGCCAGCAGCTTAAAGGGACAGCCCCAGCATTTT.

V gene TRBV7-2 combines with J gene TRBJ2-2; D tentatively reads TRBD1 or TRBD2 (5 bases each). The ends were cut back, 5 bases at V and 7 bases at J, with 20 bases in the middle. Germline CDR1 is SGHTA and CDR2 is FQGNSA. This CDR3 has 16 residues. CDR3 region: CASSQSPRGADGELFF. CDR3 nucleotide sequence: TGTGCCAGCAGCCAGAGTCCGAGGGGCGCGGACGGGGAGCTGTTTTTT.

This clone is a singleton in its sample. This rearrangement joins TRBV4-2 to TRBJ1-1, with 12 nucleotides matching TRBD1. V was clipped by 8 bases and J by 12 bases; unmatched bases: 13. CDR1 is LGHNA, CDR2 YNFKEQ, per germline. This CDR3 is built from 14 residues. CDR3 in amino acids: CASSLPGTGGMSFF. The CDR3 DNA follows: TGTGCCAGCTCCCTTCCCGGGACAGGGGGCATGTCTTTCTTT.

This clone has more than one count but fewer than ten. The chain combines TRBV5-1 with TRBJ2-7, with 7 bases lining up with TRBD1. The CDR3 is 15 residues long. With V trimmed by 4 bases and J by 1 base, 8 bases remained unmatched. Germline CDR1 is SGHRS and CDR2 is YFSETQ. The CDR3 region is CASSPTGQTSYEQYF. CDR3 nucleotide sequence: TGCGCCAGCAGCCCAACGGGACAGACTTCCTACGAGCAGTACTTC.

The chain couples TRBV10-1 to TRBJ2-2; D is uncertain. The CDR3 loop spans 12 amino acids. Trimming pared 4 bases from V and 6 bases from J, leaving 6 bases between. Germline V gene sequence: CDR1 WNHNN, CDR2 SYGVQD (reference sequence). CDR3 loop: CASSGGPGELFF. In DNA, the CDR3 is TGCGCCAGCAGTGGGGGTCCCGGGGAGCTGTTTTTT.

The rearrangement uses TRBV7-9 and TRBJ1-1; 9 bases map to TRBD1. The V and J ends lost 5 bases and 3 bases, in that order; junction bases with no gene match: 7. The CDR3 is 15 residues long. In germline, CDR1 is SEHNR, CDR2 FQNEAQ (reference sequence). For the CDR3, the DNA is TGTGCCAGCAGCCCCCGACAGGGGGAGGACACTGAAGCTTTCTTT. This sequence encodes CASSPRQGEDTEAFF.

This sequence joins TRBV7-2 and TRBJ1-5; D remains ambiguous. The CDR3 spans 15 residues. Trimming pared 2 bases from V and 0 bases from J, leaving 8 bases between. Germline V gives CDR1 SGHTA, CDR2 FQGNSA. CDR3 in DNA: TGTGCCAGCAGCTTAACAGCAAATAGCAATCAGCCCCAGCATTTT. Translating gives CASSLTANSNQPQHF. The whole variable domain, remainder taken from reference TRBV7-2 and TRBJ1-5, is GAGVSQSPSNKVTEKGKDVELRCDPISGHTALYWYRQSLGQGLEFLIYFQGNSAPDKSGLPSDRFSAERTGGSVSTLTIQRTQQEDSAVYLCASSLTANSNQPQHFGDGTRLSIL.

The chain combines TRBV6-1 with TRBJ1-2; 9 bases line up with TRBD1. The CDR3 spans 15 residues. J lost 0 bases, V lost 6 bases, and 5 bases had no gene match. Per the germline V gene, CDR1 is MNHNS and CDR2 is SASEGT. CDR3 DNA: TGTGCCAGCAGGACTTGGACAGGGGCTAACTATGGCTACACCTTC. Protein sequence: CASRTWTGANYGYTF.

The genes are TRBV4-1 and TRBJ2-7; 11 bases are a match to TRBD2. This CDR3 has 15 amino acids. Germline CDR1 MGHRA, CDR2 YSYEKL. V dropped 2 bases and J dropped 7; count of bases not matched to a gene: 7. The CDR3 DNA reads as TGCGCCAGCAGCCAATTGCTAGCGGGAGGCCGGGAGCAGTACTTC. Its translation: CASSQLLAGGREQYF.

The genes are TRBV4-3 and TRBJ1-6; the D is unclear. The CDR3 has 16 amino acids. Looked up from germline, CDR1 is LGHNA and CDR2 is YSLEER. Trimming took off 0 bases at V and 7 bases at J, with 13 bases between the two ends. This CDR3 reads CASSQDLRYRNSPLHF. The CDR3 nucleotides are TGCGCCAGCAGCCAAGATCTGAGATATCGGAATTCACCCCTCCACTTT.

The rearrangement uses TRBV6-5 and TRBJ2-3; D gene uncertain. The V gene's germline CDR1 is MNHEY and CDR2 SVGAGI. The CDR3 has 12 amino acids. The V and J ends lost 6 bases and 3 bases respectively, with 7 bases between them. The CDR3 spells CASSVGTDTQYF. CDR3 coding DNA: TGTGCCAGCAGCGTGGGGACAGATACGCAGTATTTT.

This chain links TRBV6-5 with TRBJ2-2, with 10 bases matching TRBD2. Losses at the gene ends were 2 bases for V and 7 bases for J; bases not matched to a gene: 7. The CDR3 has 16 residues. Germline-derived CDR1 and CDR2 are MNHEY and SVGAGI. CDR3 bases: TGTGCCAGCAGTTACGGCAGCGGGGGGGCTAACGGGGAGCTGTTTTTT. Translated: CASSYGSGGANGELFF.